The entry below describes one T cell receptor (beta chain). Original processing methods: Amplification from reference gene primers served as the basis for estimated nucleated cell counts. The repertoire was sequenced with immunoSEQ multiplex PCR; TCRdb's copy has only in-frame clones and lacks some. That table furnishes V, J and clone size, whereas the DNA furnished D and trimming. The sample lists about 89,000 clones, 80% occurring once. The data are from a study of blood T cell repertoires in COVID-19. Looking at the study overall: Both acute and convalescent COVID-19 samples were obtained from the United States, Italy and Spain. The analysed material was cDNA or gDNA that came from T cells, B-cell-depleted T cells, or PBMCs.

Germline values: CDR1 MNHEY, CDR2 SVGEGT. V lost 0 bases and J lost 9, with 6 bases in between. CDR3 length: 12 residues. The sequence came from an elderly woman with acute or convalescent COVID-19. The sample consisted of peripheral blood. The chain employs TRBV6-2 or TRBV6-3 and TRBJ2-1; D gene unclear. DNA of the CDR3: TGTGCCAGCAGTTACTCGCGTGGTGAGCAGTTCTTC. It codes for CASSYSRGEQFF.